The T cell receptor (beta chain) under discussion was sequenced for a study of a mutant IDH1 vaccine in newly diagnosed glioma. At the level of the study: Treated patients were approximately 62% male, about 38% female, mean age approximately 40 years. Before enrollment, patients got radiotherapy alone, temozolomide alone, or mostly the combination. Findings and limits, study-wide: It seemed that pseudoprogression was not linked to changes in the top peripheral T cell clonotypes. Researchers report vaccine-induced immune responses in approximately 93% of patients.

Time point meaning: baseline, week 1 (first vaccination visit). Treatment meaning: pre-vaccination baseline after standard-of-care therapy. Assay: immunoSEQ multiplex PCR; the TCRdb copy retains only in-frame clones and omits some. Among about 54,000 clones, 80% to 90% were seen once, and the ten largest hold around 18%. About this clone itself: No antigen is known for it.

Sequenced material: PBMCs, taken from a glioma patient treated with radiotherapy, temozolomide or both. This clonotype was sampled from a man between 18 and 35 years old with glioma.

The CDR3 DNA is TGTGCCTGGAGACCCTTAACCCAGGGTCAAGGCACCGGGGAGCTGTTTTTT. Protein sequence: CAWRPLTQGQGTGELFF. The genes are TRBV30 and TRBJ2-2; perhaps TRBD1 as D (5 bases). Trimming took 3 bases from V and 4 from J, leaving 21 bases between them. In germline, CDR1 is GTSNPN, CDR2 SVGIG (reference sequence). The CDR3 spans 17 residues.